The 25 T cell receptor beta chains given below trace back to one sample, sequenced in a study of CD8 T cells in ankylosing spondylitis. Whole-study findings and limits: A motif of 7 to 9 highly homologous TCR beta variants was seen as apparently characteristic of ankylosing spondylitis blood.

Antigens of these TCRs are unknown. TCRdb recomputed calls from the 5' RACE reads with MiXCR, one row per CDR3 protein. Of 75,000 to 95,000 distinct CDR3 sequences in the sample, about 9% were seen once. The specimen was blood, either unsorted or a sorted T cell fraction (not recorded which). Receptor source: a male donor with ankylosing spondylitis.

This sequence joins TRBV4-1 and TRBJ2-1; 9 bases fit TRBD2. CDR1 is MGHRA and CDR2 is YSYEKL in the germline V gene. The CDR3 is 17 residues long. Unmatched junction bases numbered 7, after V lost 0 bases and J lost 4 bases. CDR3 loop: CASSQDLAGTRYNEQFF. In DNA, the CDR3 is TGCGCCAGCAGCCAAGATCTAGCGGGGACCCGTTACAATGAGCAGTTCTTC.

This clonotype was recorded a few times. The CDR3 spells CAISGGRGDNEQFF. As DNA, the CDR3 is TGTGCCATCAGTGGGGGCCGGGGGGACAATGAGCAGTTCTTC. This rearrangement joins TRBV10-3 to TRBJ2-1, with 7 bases fitting TRBD2. Trimming at V came to 4 bases and at J to 5 bases, leaving 5 bases not matched to a gene. Germline CDR1 reads ENHRY; CDR2 reads SYGVKD. CDR3 length: 14 residues.

The chain is built from TRBV2 and TRBJ2-3; 7 bases agree with TRBD2. Germline V lookup: CDR1 SNHLY, CDR2 FYNNEI. The CDR3 is made up of 16 amino acids. Trimming took 6 bases from V and 6 from J; bases not matched to a gene: 15. CDR3 in amino acids: CASSLWGEGVADTQYF. CDR3 nucleotide sequence: TGTGCCAGCAGCTTATGGGGGGAGGGAGTCGCGGATACGCAGTATTTT.

The sample holds many counts of this clonotype. The chain couples TRBV20-1 to TRBJ2-1; 11 bases line up with TRBD2. The CDR3 covers 15 residues. CDR1 is DFQATT, CDR2 SNEGSKA, per germline (reference sequence). V lost 6 bases to trimming and J lost 6 bases; unmatched junction nucleotides: 10. CDR3 DNA: TGCAGTGCCAGGCCTCTAGCGGGAGGTATCAATGAGCAGTTCTTC. It codes for CSARPLAGGINEQFF.

At least ten counts were recorded for this clonotype. The J gene is TRBJ2-3, the V gene TRBV4-1, with D perhaps matching TRBD2 (6 bases). This CDR3 contains 14 residues. Trimming took off 1 base at V and 2 bases at J, with 7 bases between the two ends. Germline V gene lookup returns CDR1 MGHRA and CDR2 YSYEKL. The CDR3: CASSQAGLTDTQYF. The CDR3 region has the DNA TGCGCCAGCAGCCAAGCGGGACTCACAGATACGCAGTATTTT.

The rearrangement uses TRBV4-1 and TRBJ2-7; 10 nucleotides agree with TRBD1. This CDR3 contains 14 residues. In germline, CDR1 is MGHRA, CDR2 YSYEKL. V was pared by 1 base and J by 7 bases, with 4 bases of the junction left unmatched. The CDR3 sequence is CASSQGTGGEEQYV. The CDR3 coding sequence is TGCGCCAGCAGCCAAGGGACAGGGGGTGAAGAGCAGTACGTC.

This clonotype was seen only a few times. The rearrangement joins TRBV3-1 to TRBJ2-1; 8 bases line up with TRBD2. V was clipped by 2 bases and J by 9 bases; unmatched bases: 9. The CDR3 sequence is 15 residues long. Per the germline V gene, CDR1 is LGHDT and CDR2 is YNNKEL (reference sequence). The CDR3 protein is CASSQSGGYYGEQFF. The CDR3 nucleotides are TGTGCCAGCAGCCAAAGCGGGGGTTACTACGGTGAGCAGTTCTTC.

This rearrangement joins TRBV6-5 to TRBJ2-3; no definite D call. The CDR3 spans 15 residues. Trimming stripped 4 bases from V and 6 bases from J, with 17 bases between. Per the germline V gene, CDR1 is MNHEY and CDR2 is SVGAGI. The CDR3: CASSWTTTPPDTQYF. CDR3 coding DNA: TGTGCCAGCAGTTGGACCACCACCCCCCCCGATACGCAGTATTTT.

The chain couples TRBV9 to TRBJ1-5; unclear D gene. V lost 0 bases, J lost 3 bases, and 7 bases lay in between. CDR3 size: 14 residues. The germline V gene encodes CDR1 SGDLS and CDR2 YYNGEE. Written as DNA, the CDR3 is TGTGCCAGCAGCGTAGCAGGAGTCAATCAGCCCCAGCATTTT. It specifies CASSVAGVNQPQHF. The variable domain in full, completed from reference TRBV9 and TRBJ1-5, reads DSGVTQTPKHLITATGQRVTLRCSPRSGDLSVYWYQQSLDQGLQFLIQYYNGEERAKGNILERFSAQQFPDLHSELNLSSLELGDSALYFCASSVAGVNQPQHFGDGTRLSIL.

This clonotype was detected many times. V usage is TRBV13 and J usage is TRBJ2-3, with TRBD2 matching over 12 bases. CDR1 PRHDT and CDR2 FYEKMQ come from the germline V gene (reference sequence). This CDR3 contains 16 residues. V shed 5 bases and J 3 bases; nucleotides not matched to a gene: 6. The CDR3 sequence: CASSPRTSGITDTQYF. The CDR3 coding sequence is TGTGCCAGCAGCCCCCGGACTAGCGGGATAACAGATACGCAGTATTTT.

The chain uses TRBV7-9 and TRBJ2-1; 12 nucleotides align to TRBD2. Trimming at V came to 4 bases and at J to 9 bases, leaving 10 bases not matched to a gene. CDR3 size: 16 residues. From germline, CDR1 is SEHNR and CDR2 FQNEAQ (reference sequence). In nucleotides, the CDR3 is TGTGCCAGCAGCTCCCCATTGACTAGCGGGAGATTTGAGCAGTTCTTC. Its protein product is CASSSPLTSGRFEQFF.

This clonotype occurred many times. The gene calls are TRBV27 and TRBJ2-1, with D perhaps TRBD2 (6 bases). V lost 6 bases, J lost 3 bases, and 12 bases lay in between. Germline values: CDR1 MNHEY, CDR2 SMNVEV (reference sequence). This CDR3 has 14 residues. The CDR3 DNA reads as TGTGCCAGCAGCTCGGGACTCATCTACAATGAGCAGTTCTTC. Its protein is CASSSGLIYNEQFF.

This clonotype was seen only a few times. J is TRBJ1-5 and V is TRBV12-3 or TRBV12-4, with D possibly matching TRBD1 (5 bases). The CDR3 has 13 residues. With 5 bases removed from V and 6 bases from J, the gap between germline ends came to 11 bases. DNA of the CDR3: TGTGCCAGCAGTATGGGACCTAGTCAGCCCCAGCATTTT. It is translated as CASSMGPSQPQHF.

This chain uses TRBV5-6 with TRBJ1-4, with a tentative D call TRBD1 (5 bases). Germline loops: CDR1 SGHDT, CDR2 YYEEEE. With 7 bases removed from V and 10 bases from J, the gap between germline ends came to 11 bases. The CDR3 contains 11 residues. CDR3 amino acids: CASGTSGKLFF. The CDR3 nucleotides are TGTGCCAGCGGGACTTCGGGAAAACTGTTTTTT.

On this clonotype itself: Since a much larger clone is just one base distant, this may be a read error. The CDR3 bases are TGTGCCAGCTGTTTTCCTAAACAGGGGGGTCGGACGAACACCGGGGAGCTGTTTTTT. Translated: CASCFPKQGGRTNTGELFF. The chain couples TRBV12-3 or TRBV12-4 to TRBJ2-2; the match to TRBD1 covers 8 bases. CDR3 size: 19 residues.

The table lists this clonotype with a few counts. The V and J genes are TRBV4-2 and TRBJ2-1; D possibly corresponds to TRBD2 (5 bases). Trimming removed 0 bases at V and 8 bases at J, with 23 bases between. The V gene's germline CDR1 is LGHNA and CDR2 YNFKEQ. This CDR3 is 18 amino acids long. This chain's CDR3 is CASSQEASASTRRDEQFF. For the CDR3, the DNA is TGTGCCAGCAGCCAAGAGGCTTCGGCTAGCACTAGAAGGGATGAGCAGTTCTTC.

The gene calls are TRBV28 and TRBJ2-7; 7 bases are a match to TRBD1. This CDR3 region has 15 residues. CDR1 MDHEN and CDR2 SYDVKM come from the germline V gene. The junction had 13 bases not matched to a gene; V was cut back by 7 bases and J by 4 bases. The CDR3 nucleotides read TGTGCCAGCACCCCGACAGGGCGGTTTGGATACGAGCAGTACGTC. Its translation: CASTPTGRFGYEQYV.

This clonotype was recorded at least ten times. The chain employs TRBV12-3 or TRBV12-4 and TRBJ1-2; D gene ambiguous. The CDR3 runs 11 residues. Trimming shortened V by 7 bases and J by 8 bases, and 11 bases separated the two germline ends. Here the CDR3 reads CASTAGSGYTF. In DNA, the CDR3 is TGTGCCAGCACGGCCGGTAGCGGCTACACCTTC.

Ten or more counts support this clonotype. The chain couples TRBV27 to TRBJ2-1; 11 positions agree with TRBD2. CDR3 length: 16 residues. V lost 5 bases, J lost 2 bases, and 5 bases stayed unmatched. CDR1 and CDR2 from the germline V gene are MNHEY and SMNVEV (reference sequence). The CDR3 is CASSHGTSGTYNEQFF. In nucleotides, the CDR3 is TGTGCCAGCAGTCACGGGACTAGCGGCACCTACAATGAGCAGTTCTTC.

This clonotype was seen a handful of times. The CDR3 region is CASSPLQGIATGYTF. The CDR3 nucleotides are TGTGCCAGCAGCCCCCTCCAGGGGATAGCGACTGGCTACACCTTC. J is TRBJ1-2 and V is TRBV11-3; D perhaps matches TRBD1 (6 bases). Deletions cut 5 bases from V and 7 bases from J, with 20 bases between. This CDR3 spans 15 amino acids. Germline-derived CDR1 and CDR2 are SGHNT and YENEEA.

This clonotype was counted only a few times. The chain links TRBV9 to TRBJ1-2; 8 bases align to TRBD1. The CDR3 is 15 residues long. Germline assignment: CDR1 SGDLS and CDR2 YYNGEE. With 0 bases clipped from V and 8 bases from J, the junction kept 9 bases outside the gene matches. The CDR3 DNA reads TGTGCCAGCAGCGTAGAAGGGCAGGGGGCTCGCGGCTACACCTTC. This codes for CASSVEGQGARGYTF.

The chain joins TRBV6-1 to TRBJ2-7; maybe TRBD1 (6 bases). The V gene lost 2 bases and the J gene lost 4 bases, with 18 bases spanning the gap. CDR3 size: 16 residues. Germline loops: CDR1 MNHNS, CDR2 SASEGT. The CDR3 DNA reads as TGTGCCAGCAGTGAATCATCCTCGGGACACCTTTACGAGCAGTACTTC. This sequence encodes CASSESSSGHLYEQYF.

V usage is TRBV7-2 and J usage is TRBJ2-5, with 8 bases matching TRBD1. Germline V gene sequence: CDR1 SGHTA, CDR2 FQGNSA. The V and J ends lost 8 bases and 4 bases, in that order; junction bases with no gene match: 12. The CDR3 consists of 15 residues. CDR3 in DNA: TGTGCCAGCCGTTCCAGGGGGCCCCTTGGAGAGACCCAGTACTTC. As protein: CASRSRGPLGETQYF.

This clonotype was found a few times. The chain employs TRBV10-2 and TRBJ2-5; D is possibly TRBD2 (5 bases). Germline V CDR1 and CDR2: WSHSY, SAAADI. V was shortened by 2 bases and J by 4 bases, with 14 bases between the two germline ends. The CDR3 is 15 amino acids. CDR3 residues: CASSEEGQWGETQYF. The DNA of the CDR3 is TGCGCCAGCAGTGAGGAGGGCCAATGGGGAGAGACCCAGTACTTC.

This clonotype was counted between two and nine times. The chain links TRBV3-1 to TRBJ2-1; TRBD2 aligns across 7 bases. Germline CDR1 and CDR2: LGHDT and YNNKEL (reference sequence). The CDR3 extends over 16 amino acids. The junction had 9 bases not matched to a gene; V was cut back by 2 bases and J by 5 bases. CDR3 coding DNA: TGTGCCAGCAGCCAACTCCTAGCGGAGAATAACAATGAGCAGTTCTTC. Protein product: CASSQLLAENNNEQFF.